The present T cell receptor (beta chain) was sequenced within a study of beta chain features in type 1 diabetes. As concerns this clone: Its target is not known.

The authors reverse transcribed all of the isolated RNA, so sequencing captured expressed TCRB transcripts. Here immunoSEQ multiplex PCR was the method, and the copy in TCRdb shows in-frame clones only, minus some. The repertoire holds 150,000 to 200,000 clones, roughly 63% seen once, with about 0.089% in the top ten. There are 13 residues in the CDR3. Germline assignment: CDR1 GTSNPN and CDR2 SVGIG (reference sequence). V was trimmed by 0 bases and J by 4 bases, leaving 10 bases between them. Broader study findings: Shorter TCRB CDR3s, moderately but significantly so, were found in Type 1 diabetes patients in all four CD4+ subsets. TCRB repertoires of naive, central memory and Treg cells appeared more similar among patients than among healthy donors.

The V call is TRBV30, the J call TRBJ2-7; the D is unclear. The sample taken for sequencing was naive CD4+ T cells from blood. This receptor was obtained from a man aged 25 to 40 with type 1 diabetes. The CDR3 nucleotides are TGTGCCTGGAGTGTACGAGGCAGATACGAGCAGTACTTC. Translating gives CAWSVRGRYEQYF.